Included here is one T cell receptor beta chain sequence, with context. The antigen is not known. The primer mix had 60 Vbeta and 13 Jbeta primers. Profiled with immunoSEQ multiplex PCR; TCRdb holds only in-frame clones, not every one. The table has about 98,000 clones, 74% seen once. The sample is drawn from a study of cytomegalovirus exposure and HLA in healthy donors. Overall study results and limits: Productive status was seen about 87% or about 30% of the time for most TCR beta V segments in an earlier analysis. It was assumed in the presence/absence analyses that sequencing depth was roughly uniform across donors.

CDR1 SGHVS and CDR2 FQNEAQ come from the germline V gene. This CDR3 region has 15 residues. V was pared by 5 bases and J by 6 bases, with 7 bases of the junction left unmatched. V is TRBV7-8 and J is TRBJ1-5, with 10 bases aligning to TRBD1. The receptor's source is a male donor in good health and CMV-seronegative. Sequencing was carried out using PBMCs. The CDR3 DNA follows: TGTGCCAGCAGCCCGCGACAGGGGGCCTTTCAGCCCCAGCATTTT. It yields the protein CASSPRQGAFQPQHF.